This TCR beta chain stems from a study of blood T cell repertoires in COVID-19. The protocol was immunoSEQ multiplex PCR, while the TCRdb copy is restricted to in-frame clones and leaves out a portion. Of about 320,000 clones in the sample, 85% were seen once. The study drew participants aged about 18 to 95 years from roughly 25 US areas. Exposed participants came across a COVID-19 case within 2 weeks before study entry. Germline V gene data show CDR1 as SGHNT and CDR2 as YYREEE (reference sequence). V shed 5 bases and J 2 bases; nucleotides not matched to a gene: 5. CDR3 size: 14 residues. The clonotype was recovered from a woman aged 25 to 39 who had been exposed to COVID-19. V is TRBV5-4 and J is TRBJ2-7; 9 nucleotides agree with TRBD1. Sequenced material: PBMCs or T cells enriched from blood (not recorded which). CDR3: CASRPDRGAYEQYF. The CDR3, as DNA: TGTGCCAGCAGACCGGACAGGGGAGCCTACGAGCAGTACTTC. The full variable domain, completed using reference TRBV5-4 and TRBJ2-7, is ETGVTQSPTHLIKTRGQQVTLRCSSQSGHNTVSWYQQALGQGPQFIFQYYREEENGRGNFPPRFSGLQFPNYSSELNVNALELDDSALYLCASRPDRGAYEQYFGPGTRLTVT.